This T cell receptor beta chain was obtained from a study of T cell clonotyping in hematopoietic cell transplantation (dated by TCRdb to about 2021). The study in broad terms: The study collected roughly 150 blood samples from some 35 consecutive transplant recipients and their related donors. Recruitment of patients was conducted between September 2015 and January 2017, and follow-up was continued until late 2020 or death. Findings and caveats that apply to the study as a whole: Only a small fraction of recipient repertoires overlapped donor repertoires, with over 95% appearing de novo at the given depth. Broader TCR repertoire diversity after transplant was predicted by Inverse Simpson Index values from donors and from recipients before transplant. After transplant, TCR diversity in recipients dropped, and pathologically expanded clonotypes increased progressively from day 30 to day 180. Sample size was limited, and cells were not sorted, so CD4 and CD8 repertoire contributions could not be separated.

V sheds 3 bases and J sheds 4 bases, leaving 11 bases between their ends. Reading from cysteine to phenylalanine, the CDR3 counts 14 amino acids. CDR3 DNA only is kept here, 42 bases in frame from base 1. Looking up the germline V gene yields CDR1 SGHDT and CDR2 YYEEEE. In light of the paper, this sample's time point label describes: 100 days after allo-HCT. Recipient blood was collected about 28 days before transplant and at days 30, 100 and 180 after transplant. Using Nuclei Lysis Solution, genomic DNA was extracted from unfractionated peripheral blood mononuclear cells that were either fresh or cryopreserved. With the immunoSEQ assay, which is a bias-controlled multiplex PCR relying on V- and J-specific primers, TCR beta CDR3 regions were amplified from genomic DNA. A proprietary barcode and Illumina adapter sequences were added to the CDR3 amplicons in a second PCR step. An Illumina MiSeq instrument was used for sequencing of the CDR3 libraries. The published analysis was carried out like this. immunoSEQ Analyzer 3.0 was used for export and quality control, with R Bioconductor and Immunarch used for downstream analyses. Only productive rearrangements within the normalized downsampled data set were used in the calculation of repertoire metrics. Clonotypes larger than 5 templates in the normalized cohort were defined as pathologically expanded. Repertoire diversity was measured with the Inverse Simpson Index. CMV-specificity analyses were carried out on the non-normalized data set to capture all clonotypes. What TCRdb holds here is the immuneACCESS table cut down to in-frame rearrangements. Part of the clones is not present; checked against another copy, under half of the missing clones reflect an unresolved V gene, and the others are unexplained. The DNA was the basis for D and trimming; V, J and clone size are from that table. The sample data list around 17,000 clones, and about 83% of these were observed just once. About 4.2% of the sample belongs to the ten largest clones.

Turning to this clone: The clone's antigen remains unknown. No base qualities exist here, and no much larger clone lies one base off it.

The rearranged segments are TRBV5-6 and TRBJ2-1; the D match is possibly TRBD1 or TRBD2, with 5 bases aligned in each. The source of this sequence is a male patient in his sixties or seventies who had an allogeneic stem cell transplant from a related donor, so the T cells may come from the graft donor. Some clones in this sample may be carry-over from other donors' samples. This specimen was PBMCs, taken 100 days after allogeneic stem cell transplant. CDR3 reads: CASSSPGRYNEQFF. The nucleotides read TGTGCCAGCAGCTCGCCGGGACGGTACAATGAGCAGTTCTTC.